This record covers a single TCR beta chain. As yet, its antigen is unknown. TCRdb's table, derived via immunoSEQ multiplex PCR, lists solely in-frame clones and lacks some. This sample has about 110,000 clones, with roughly 84% found just once. The source of the sample is a study of T cell responses to AZD1222 COVID-19 vaccine. Study results and caveats: Just a handful of people given AZD1222 tested seropositive at baseline.

V was clipped by 0 bases and J by 4 bases, with 12 bases between them. Germline V gene lookup returns CDR1 KGHSH and CDR2 LQKENI. The CDR3 has 16 amino acids. The sequence was collected from an adult in good health. Sample: peripheral blood, taken on day 0 of AZD1222 vaccination. The chain recombines TRBV18 with TRBJ2-2; a possible D gene is TRBD1 (6 bases). DNA of the CDR3: TGTGCCAGCTCACCACCTAATTCAGGGGTCACCGGGGAGCTGTTTTTT. It translates to CASSPPNSGVTGELFF.